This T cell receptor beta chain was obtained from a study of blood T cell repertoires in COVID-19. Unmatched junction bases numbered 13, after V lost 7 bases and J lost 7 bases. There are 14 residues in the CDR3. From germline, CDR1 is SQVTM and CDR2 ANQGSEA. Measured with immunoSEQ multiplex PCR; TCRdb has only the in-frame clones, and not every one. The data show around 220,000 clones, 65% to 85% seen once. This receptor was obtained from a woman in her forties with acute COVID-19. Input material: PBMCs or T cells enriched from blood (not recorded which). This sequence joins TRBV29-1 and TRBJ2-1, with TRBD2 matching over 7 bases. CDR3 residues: CSAARGGRGNEQFF. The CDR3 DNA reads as TGCAGCGCTGCCCGGGGCGGGAGAGGTAATGAGCAGTTCTTC.